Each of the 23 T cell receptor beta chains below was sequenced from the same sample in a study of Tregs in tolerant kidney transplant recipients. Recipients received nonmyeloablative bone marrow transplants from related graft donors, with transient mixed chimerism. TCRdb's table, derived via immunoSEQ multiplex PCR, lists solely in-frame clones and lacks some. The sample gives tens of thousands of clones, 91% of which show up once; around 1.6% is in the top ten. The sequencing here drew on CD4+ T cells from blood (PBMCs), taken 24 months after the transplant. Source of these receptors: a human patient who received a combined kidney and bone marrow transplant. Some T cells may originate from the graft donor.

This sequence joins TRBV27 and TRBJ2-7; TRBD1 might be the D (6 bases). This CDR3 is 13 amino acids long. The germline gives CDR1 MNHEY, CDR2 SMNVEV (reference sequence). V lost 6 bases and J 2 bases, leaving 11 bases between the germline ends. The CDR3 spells CASRKQGPYEQYF. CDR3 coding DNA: TGTGCCAGCAGGAAACAGGGTCCCTACGAGCAGTACTTC.

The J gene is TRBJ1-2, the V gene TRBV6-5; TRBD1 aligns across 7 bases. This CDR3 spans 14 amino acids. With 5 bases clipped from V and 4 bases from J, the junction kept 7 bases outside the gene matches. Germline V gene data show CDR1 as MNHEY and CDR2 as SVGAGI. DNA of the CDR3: TGTGCCAGCAGTAGGGGACAGAGAATCTATGGCTACACCTTC. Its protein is CASSRGQRIYGYTF.

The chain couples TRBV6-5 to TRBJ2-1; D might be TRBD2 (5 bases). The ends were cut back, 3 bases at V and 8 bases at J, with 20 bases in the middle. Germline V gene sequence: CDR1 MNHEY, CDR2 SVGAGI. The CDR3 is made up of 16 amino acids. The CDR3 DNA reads TGTGCCAGCAGTTATGGGCGGGTGAATGAGGGCTATGAGCAGTTCTTC. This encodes CASSYGRVNEGYEQFF.

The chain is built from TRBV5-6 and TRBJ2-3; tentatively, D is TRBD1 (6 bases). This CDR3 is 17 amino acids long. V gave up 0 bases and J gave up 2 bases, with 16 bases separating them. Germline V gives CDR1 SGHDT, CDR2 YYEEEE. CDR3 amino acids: CASSLADRTGHTDTQYF. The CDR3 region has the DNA TGTGCCAGCAGCTTGGCCGACAGGACGGGACACACAGATACGCAGTATTTT.

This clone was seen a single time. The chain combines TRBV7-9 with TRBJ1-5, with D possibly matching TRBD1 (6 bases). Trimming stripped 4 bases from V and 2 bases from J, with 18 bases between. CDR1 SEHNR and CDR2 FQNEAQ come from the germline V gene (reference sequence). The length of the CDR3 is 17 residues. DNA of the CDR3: TGTGCCAGCAGCTATACGGGGGCGGGGGTGCGCAATCAGCCCCAGCATTTT. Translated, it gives CASSYTGAGVRNQPQHF. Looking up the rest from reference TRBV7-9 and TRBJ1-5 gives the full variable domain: DTGVSQNPRHKITKRGQNVTFRCDPISEHNRLYWYRQTLGQGPEFLTYFQNEAQLEKSRLLSDRFSAERPKGSFSTLEIQRTEQGDSAMYLCASSYTGAGVRNQPQHFGDGTRLSIL.

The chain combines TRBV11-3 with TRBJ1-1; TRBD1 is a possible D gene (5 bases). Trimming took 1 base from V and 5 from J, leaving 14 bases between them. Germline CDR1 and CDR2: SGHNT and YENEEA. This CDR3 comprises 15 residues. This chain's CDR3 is CASSLGSRGLTEAFF. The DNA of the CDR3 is TGTGCCAGCAGCTTAGGGTCCCGGGGGTTGACTGAAGCTTTCTTT.

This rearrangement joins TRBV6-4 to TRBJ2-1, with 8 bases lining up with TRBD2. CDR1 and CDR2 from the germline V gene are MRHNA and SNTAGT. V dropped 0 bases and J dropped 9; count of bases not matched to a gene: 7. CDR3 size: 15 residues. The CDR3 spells CASSDSLSGAGEQFF. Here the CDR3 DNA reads TGTGCCAGCAGTGACTCCCTTAGCGGGGCGGGTGAGCAGTTCTTC.

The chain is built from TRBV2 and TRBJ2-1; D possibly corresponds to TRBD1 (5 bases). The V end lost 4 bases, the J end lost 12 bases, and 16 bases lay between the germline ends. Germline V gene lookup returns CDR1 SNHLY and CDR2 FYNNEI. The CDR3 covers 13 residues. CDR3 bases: TGTGCCAGCAGTGTGTCAGGGCCGAGAGGGCAGTTCTTC. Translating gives CASSVSGPRGQFF.

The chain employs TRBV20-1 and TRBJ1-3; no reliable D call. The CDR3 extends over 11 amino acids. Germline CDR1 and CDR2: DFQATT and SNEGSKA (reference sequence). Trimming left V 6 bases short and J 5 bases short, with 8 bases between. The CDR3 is CSALLRNTIYF. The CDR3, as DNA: TGCAGTGCCCTACTCAGAAACACCATATATTTT.

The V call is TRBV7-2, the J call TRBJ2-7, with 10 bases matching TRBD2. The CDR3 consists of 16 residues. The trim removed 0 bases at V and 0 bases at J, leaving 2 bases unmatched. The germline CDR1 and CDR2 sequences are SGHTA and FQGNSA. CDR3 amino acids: CASSLAPSGGSYEQYF. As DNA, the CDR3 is TGTGCCAGCAGCTTAGCCCCTAGCGGGGGCTCCTACGAGCAGTACTTC.

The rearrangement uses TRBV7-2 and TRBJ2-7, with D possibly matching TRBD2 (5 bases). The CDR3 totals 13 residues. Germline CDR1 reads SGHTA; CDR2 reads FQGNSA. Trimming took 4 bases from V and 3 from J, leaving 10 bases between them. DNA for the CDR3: TGTGCCAGCAGCTCTAAGGGAGACTACGAGCAGTACTTC. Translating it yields CASSSKGDYEQYF.

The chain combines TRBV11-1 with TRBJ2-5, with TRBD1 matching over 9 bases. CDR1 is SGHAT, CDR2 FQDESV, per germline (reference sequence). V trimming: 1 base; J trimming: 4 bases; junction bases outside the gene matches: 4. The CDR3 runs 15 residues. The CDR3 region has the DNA TGTGCCAGCAGCTTAGGTAACAGGGGGCGAGAGACCCAGTACTTC. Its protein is CASSLGNRGRETQYF.

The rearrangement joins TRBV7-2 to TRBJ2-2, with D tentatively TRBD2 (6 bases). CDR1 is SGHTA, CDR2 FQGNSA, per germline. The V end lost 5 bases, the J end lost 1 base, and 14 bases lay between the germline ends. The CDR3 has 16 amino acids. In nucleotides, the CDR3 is TGTGCCAGCAGCCCCCCTGGAGGGGTGAACACCGGGGAGCTGTTTTTT. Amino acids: CASSPPGGVNTGELFF.

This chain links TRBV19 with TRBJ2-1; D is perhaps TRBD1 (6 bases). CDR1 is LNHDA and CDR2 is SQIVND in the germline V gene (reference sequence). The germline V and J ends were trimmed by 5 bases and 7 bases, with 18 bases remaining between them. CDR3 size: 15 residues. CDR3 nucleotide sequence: TGTGCCAGTAGTCTCAGGGGCCCCCATAGTAATGAGCAGTTCTTC. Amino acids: CASSLRGPHSNEQFF.

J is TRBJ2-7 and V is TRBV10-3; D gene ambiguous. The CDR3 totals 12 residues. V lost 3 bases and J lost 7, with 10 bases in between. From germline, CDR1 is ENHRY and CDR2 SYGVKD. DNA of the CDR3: TGTGCCATCAGTGAAACCTCAGGAGAGCAGTACTTC. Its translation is CAISETSGEQYF.

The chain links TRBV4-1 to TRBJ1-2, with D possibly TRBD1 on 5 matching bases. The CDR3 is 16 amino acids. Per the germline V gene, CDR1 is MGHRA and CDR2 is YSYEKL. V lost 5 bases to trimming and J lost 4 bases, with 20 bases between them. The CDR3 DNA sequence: TGCGCCAGCAGCGCCCGGGACTCGGGGAGTCGCTATGGCTACACCTTC. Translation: CASSARDSGSRYGYTF.

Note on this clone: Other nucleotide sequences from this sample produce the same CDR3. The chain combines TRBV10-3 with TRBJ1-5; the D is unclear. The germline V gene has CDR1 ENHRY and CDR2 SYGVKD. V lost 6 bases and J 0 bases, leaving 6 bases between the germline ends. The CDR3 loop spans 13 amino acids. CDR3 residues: CAISRDSNQPQHF. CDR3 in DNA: TGTGCCATCAGCCGAGATAGCAATCAGCCCCAGCATTTT.

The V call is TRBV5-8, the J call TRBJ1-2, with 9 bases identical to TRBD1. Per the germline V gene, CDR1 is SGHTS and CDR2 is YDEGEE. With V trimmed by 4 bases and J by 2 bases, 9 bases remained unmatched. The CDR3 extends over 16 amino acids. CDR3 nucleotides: TGTGCCAGCAGCCCCTCCCGGGACAGGGCCAACTATGGCTACACCTTC. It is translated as CASSPSRDRANYGYTF.

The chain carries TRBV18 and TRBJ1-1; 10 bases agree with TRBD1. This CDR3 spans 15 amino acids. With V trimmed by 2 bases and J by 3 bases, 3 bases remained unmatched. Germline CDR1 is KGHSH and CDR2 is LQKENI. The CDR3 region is CASSPRGTGDTEAFF. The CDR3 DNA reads TGTGCCAGCTCACCAAGGGGGACAGGGGACACTGAAGCTTTCTTT.

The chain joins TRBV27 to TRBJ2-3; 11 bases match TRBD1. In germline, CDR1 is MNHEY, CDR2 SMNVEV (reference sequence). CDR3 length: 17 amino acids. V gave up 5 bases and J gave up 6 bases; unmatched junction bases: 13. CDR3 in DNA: TGTGCCAGCAGTGCTACCGGGACAGGGGGTTATTTCGATACGCAGTATTTT. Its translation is CASSATGTGGYFDTQYF.

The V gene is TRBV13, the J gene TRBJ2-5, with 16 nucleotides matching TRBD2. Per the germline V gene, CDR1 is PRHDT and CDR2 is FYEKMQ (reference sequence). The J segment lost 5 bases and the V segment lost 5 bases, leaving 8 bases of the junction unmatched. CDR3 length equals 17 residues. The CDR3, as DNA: TGTGCCAGCAGCCCCGGGACTAGCGGGGGGGCTCGGGAGACCCAGTACTTC. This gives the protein CASSPGTSGGARETQYF.

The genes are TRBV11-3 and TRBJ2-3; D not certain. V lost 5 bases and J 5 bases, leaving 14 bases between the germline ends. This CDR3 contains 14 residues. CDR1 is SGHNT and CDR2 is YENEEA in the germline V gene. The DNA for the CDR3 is TGTGCCAGCAGCCCAGAGGCGATAATAGATACGCAGTATTTT. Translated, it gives CASSPEAIIDTQYF.

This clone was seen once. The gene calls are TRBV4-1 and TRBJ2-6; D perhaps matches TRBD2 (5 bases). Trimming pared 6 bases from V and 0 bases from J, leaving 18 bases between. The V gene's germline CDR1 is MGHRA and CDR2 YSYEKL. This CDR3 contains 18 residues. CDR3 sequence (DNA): TGCGCCAGCAGGGACTCGGGAAAGCGTTCCTCTGGGGCCAACGTCCTGACTTTC. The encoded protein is CASRDSGKRSSGANVLTF.